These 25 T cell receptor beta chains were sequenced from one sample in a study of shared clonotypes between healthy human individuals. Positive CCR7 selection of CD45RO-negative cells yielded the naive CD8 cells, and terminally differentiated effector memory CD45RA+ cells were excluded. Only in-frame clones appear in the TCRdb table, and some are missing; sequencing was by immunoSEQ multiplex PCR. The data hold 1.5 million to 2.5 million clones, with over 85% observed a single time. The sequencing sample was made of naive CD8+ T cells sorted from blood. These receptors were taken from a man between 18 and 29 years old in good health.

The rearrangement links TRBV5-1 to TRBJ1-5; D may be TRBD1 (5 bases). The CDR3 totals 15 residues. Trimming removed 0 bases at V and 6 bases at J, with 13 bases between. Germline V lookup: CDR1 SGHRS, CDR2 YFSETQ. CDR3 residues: CASSLVARACQPQHF. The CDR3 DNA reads TGCGCCAGCAGCTTGGTGGCCAGGGCTTGTCAGCCCCAGCATTTT. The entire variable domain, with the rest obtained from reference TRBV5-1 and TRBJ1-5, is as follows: KAGVTQTPRYLIKTRGQQVTLSCSPISGHRSVSWYQQTPGQGLQFLFEYFSETQRNKGNFPGRFSGRQFSNSRSEMNVSTLELGDSALYLCASSLVARACQPQHFGDGTRLSIL.

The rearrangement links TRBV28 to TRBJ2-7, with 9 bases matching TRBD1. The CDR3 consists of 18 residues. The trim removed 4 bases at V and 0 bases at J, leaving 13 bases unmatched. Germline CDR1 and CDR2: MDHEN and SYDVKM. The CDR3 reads CASSWGQGTGLLSYEQYF. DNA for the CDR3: TGTGCCAGCAGTTGGGGACAAGGGACAGGGTTACTCTCCTACGAGCAGTACTTC.

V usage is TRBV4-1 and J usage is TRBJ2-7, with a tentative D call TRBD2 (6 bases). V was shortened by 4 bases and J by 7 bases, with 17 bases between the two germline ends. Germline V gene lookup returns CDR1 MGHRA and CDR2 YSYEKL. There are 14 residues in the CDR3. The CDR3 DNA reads TGCGCCAGCAGCCTTTCGGAGGGAATCAGGGAGCAGTACTTC. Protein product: CASSLSEGIREQYF.

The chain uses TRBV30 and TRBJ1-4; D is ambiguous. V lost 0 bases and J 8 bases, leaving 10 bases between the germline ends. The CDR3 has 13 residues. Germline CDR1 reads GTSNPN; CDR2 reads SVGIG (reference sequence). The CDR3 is CAWSVFSLEKLFF. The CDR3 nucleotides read TGTGCCTGGAGTGTCTTCAGCCTGGAAAAACTGTTTTTT.

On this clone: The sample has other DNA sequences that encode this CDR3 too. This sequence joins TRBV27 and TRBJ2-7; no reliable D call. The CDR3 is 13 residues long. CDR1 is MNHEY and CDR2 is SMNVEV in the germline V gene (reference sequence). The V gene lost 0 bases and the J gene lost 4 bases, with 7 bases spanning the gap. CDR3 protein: CASSLSVGYEQYF. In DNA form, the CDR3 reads TGTGCCAGCAGTTTATCTGTAGGGTACGAGCAGTACTTC.

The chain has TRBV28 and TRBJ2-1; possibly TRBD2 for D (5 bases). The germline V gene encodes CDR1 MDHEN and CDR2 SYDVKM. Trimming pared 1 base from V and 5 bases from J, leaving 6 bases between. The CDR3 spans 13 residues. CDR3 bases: TGTGCCAGCAGTTTATTGCGGGACAATGAGCAGTTCTTC. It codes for CASSLLRDNEQFF.

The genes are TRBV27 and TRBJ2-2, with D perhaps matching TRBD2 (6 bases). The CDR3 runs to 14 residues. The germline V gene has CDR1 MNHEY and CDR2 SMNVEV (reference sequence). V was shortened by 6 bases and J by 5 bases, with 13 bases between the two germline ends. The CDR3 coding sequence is TGTGCCAGCAGATACGTCGGGAGTACCGGGGAGCTGTTTTTT. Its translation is CASRYVGSTGELFF.

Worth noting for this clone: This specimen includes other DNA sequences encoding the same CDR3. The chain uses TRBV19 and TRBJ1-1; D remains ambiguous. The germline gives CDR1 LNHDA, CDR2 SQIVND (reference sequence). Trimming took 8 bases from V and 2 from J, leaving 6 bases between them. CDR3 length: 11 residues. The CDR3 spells CASSGNTEAFF. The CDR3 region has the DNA TGTGCCAGTTCGGGAAACACTGAAGCTTTCTTT.

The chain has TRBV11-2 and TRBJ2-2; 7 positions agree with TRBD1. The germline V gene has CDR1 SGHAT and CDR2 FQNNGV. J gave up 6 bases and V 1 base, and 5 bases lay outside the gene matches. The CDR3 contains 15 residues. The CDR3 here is CASSLGQGVPGELFF. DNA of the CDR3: TGTGCCAGCAGCTTAGGCCAGGGGGTTCCCGGGGAGCTGTTTTTT.

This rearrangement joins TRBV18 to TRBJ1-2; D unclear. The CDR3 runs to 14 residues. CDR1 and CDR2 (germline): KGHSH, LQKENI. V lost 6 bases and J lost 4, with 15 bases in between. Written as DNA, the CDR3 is TGTGCCAGCTCCCCGTACGAGGGCAGCTATGGCTACACCTTC. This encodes CASSPYEGSYGYTF. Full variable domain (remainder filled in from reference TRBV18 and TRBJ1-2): NAGVMQNPRHLVRRRGQEARLRCSPMKGHSHVYWYRQLPEEGLKFMVYLQKENIIDESGMPKERFSAEFPKEGPSILRIQQVVRGDSAAYFCASSPYEGSYGYTFGSGTRLTVV.

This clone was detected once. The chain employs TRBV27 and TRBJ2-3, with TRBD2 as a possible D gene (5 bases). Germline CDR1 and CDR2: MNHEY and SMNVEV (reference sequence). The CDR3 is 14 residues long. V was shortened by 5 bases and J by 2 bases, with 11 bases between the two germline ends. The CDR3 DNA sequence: TGTGCCAGCAGTATCCTAGCAAACACAGATACGCAGTATTTT. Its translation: CASSILANTDTQYF.

The DNA of the CDR3 is TGCGCCAGCAGCGTGACAGGTTTGGGGGGCTACACCTTC. Translated, it gives CASSVTGLGGYTF. The chain is built from TRBV5-1 and TRBJ1-2; tentative D call: TRBD1 (6 bases). The CDR3 loop spans 13 amino acids. CDR1 is SGHRS, CDR2 YFSETQ, per germline. Trimming left V 4 bases short and J 8 bases short, with 15 bases between.

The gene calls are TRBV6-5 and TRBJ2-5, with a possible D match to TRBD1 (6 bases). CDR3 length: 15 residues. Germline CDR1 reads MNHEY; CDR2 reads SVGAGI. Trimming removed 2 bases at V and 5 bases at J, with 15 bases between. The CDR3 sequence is CASSYASGAVETQYF. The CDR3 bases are TGTGCCAGCAGTTACGCGTCAGGGGCCGTGGAGACCCAGTACTTC.

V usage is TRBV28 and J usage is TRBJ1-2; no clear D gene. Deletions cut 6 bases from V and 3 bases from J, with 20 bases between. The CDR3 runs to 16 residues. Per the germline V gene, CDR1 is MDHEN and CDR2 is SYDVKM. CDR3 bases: TGTGCCAGCAGCCTCGGGGATTGGGTCTCTCACTATGGCTACACCTTC. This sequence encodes CASSLGDWVSHYGYTF.

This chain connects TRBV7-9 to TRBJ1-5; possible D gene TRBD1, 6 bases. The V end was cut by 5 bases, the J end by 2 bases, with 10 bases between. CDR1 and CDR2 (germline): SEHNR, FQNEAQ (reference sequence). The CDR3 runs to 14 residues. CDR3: CASSRTEGNQPQHF. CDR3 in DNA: TGTGCCAGCAGCCGGACAGAAGGCAATCAGCCCCAGCATTTT.

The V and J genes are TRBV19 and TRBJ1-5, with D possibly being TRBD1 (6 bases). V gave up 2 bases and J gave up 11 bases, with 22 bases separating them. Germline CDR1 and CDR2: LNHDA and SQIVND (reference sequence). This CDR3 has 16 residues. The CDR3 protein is CASSIPYSGTLLAQHF. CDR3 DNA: TGTGCCAGTAGTATACCTTATTCCGGGACATTATTGGCCCAGCATTTT.

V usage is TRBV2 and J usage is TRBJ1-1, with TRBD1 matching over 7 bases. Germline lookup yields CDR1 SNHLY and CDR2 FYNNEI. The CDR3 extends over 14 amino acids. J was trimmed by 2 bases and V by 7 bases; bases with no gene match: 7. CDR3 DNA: TGTGCCAGCATGACAGGGAGGGGAAACACTGAAGCTTTCTTT. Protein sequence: CASMTGRGNTEAFF. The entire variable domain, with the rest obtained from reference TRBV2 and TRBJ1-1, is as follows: EPEVTQTPSHQVTQMGQEVILRCVPISNHLYFYWYRQILGQKVEFLVSFYNNEISEKSEIFDDQFSVERPDGSNFTLKIRSTKLEDSAMYFCASMTGRGNTEAFFGQGTRLTVV.

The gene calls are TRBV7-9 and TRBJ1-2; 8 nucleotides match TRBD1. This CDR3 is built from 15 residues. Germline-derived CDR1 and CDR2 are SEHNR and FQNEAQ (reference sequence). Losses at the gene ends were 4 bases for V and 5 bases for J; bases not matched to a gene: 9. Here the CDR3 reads CASSYGQGGTYGYTF. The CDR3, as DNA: TGTGCCAGCAGCTACGGACAGGGAGGAACGTATGGCTACACCTTC.

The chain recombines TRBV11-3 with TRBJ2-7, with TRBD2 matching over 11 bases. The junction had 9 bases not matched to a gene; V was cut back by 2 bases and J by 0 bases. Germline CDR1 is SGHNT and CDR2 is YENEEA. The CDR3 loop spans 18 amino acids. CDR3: CASSLLAGGLISSYEQYF. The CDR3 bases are TGTGCCAGCAGCTTACTAGCGGGAGGCCTGATTAGCTCCTACGAGCAGTACTTC. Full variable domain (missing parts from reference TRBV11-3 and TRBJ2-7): EAGVVQSPRYKIIEKKQPVAFWCNPISGHNTLYWYLQNLGQGPELLIRYENEEAVDDSQLPKDRFSAERLKGVDSTLKIQPAELGDSAVYLCASSLLAGGLISSYEQYFGPGTRLTVT.

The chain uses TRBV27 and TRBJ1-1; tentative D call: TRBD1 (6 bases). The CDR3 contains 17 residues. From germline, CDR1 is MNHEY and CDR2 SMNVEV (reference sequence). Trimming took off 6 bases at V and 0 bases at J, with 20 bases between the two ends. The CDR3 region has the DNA TGTGCCAGCAGCCACTACAATACCGGGACAATGAACACTGAAGCTTTCTTT. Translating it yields CASSHYNTGTMNTEAFF.

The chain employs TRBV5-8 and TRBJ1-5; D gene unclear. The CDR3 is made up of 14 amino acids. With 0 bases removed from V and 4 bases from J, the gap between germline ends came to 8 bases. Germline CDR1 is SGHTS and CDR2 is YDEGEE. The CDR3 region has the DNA TGTGCCAGCAGCTTGGGGTTTGCGAATCAGCCCCAGCATTTT. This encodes CASSLGFANQPQHF. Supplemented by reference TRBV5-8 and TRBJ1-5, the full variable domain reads EAGVTQSPTHLIKTRGQQATLRCSPISGHTSVYWYQQALGLGLQFLLWYDEGEERNRGNFPPRFSGRQFPNYSSELNVNALELEDSALYLCASSLGFANQPQHFGDGTRLSIL.

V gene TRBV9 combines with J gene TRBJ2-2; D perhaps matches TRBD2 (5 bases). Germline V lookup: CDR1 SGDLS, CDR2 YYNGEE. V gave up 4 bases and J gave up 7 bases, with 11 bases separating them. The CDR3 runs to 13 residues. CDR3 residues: CASSTGEHGELFF. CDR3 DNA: TGTGCCAGCAGCACCGGGGAGCACGGGGAGCTGTTTTTT.

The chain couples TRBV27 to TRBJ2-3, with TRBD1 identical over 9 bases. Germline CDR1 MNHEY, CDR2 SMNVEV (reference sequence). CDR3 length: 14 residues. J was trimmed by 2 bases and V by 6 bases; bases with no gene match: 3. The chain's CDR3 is CASSKQGATDTQYF. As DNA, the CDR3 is TGTGCCAGCAGCAAACAGGGGGCCACAGATACGCAGTATTTT.

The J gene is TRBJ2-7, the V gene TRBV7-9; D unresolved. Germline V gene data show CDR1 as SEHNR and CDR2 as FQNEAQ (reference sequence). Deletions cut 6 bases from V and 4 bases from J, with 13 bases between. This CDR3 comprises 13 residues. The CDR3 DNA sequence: TGTGCCAGCAGACTTGGACCCTCTTACGAGCAGTACTTC. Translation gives CASRLGPSYEQYF.

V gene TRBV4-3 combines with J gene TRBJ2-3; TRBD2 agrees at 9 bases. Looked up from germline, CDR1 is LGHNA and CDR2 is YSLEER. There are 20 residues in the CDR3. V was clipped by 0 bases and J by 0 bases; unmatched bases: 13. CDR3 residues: CASSQDGLAGRESSTDTQYF. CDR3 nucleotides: TGCGCCAGCAGCCAAGATGGGCTAGCGGGACGAGAATCTAGCACAGATACGCAGTATTTT.